Sequencing of this TCR beta chain was carried out in a study of cytomegalovirus exposure and HLA in healthy donors. PCR involved 60 Vbeta and 13 Jbeta primers. The protocol was immunoSEQ multiplex PCR, while the TCRdb copy is restricted to in-frame clones and leaves out a portion. The repertoire holds some 170,000 clones, with more than 60% as singletons. Healthy bone marrow donors made up the cohort. Overall study findings and caveats: Later analysis associated a missense DCLRE1C variant with TCR beta V- and J-gene trimming. In a later analysis, parvovirus B19, influenza, CMV and Epstein-Barr virus appeared linked to several top co-occurrence clusters. Sequencing probably produced one cluster of sequence variants that were highly shared.

In the case of this clone: Antigen specificity is unknown.

J lost 1 base, V lost 2 bases, and 3 bases had no gene match. Germline V CDR1 and CDR2: SEHNR, FQNEAQ (reference sequence). The CDR3 length is 15 residues. The sample was PBMCs. The V call is TRBV7-9, the J call TRBJ1-1; 8 positions agree with TRBD1. This clonotype was obtained from a human donor in good health. The CDR3 spells CASSLSGQGNTEAFF. CDR3 DNA: TGTGCCAGCAGCTTATCCGGACAGGGGAACACTGAAGCTTTCTTT.